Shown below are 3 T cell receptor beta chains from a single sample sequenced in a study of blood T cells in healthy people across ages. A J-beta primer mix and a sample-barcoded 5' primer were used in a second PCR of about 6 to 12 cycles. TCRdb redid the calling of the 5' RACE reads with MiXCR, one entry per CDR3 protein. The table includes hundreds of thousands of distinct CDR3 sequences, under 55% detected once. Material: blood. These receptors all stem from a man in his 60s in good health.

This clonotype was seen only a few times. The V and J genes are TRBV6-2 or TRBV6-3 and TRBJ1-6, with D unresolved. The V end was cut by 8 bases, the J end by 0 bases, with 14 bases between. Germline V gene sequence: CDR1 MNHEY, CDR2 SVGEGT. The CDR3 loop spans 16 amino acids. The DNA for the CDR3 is TGTGCCAGCGGCAAAACAGCGAGCTCCTATAATTCACCCCTCCACTTT. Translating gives CASGKTASSYNSPLHF.

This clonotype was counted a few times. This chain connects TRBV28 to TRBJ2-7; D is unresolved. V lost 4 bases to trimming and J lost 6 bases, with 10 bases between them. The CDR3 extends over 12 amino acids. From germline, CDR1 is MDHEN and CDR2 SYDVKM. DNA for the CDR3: TGTGCCAGCAGTTCAACTACGAGCGAGCAGTACTTC. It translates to CASSSTTSEQYF.

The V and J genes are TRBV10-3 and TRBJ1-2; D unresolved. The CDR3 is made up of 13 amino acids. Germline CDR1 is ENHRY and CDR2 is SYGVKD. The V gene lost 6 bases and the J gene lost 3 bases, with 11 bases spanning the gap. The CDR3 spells CAIRGEVDYGYTF. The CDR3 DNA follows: TGTGCCATCAGGGGCGAGGTGGACTATGGCTACACCTTC.